This is a list of T cell receptor beta chains from one sample in a study of shared clonotypes between healthy human individuals. TCRdb's copy holds only in-frame clones and misses some; the assay was immunoSEQ multiplex PCR. The sample holds 2 million or so clones; roughly 94% are singletons and the top ten take around 1.1%. The material sequenced was naive CD8+ T cells sorted from blood. These receptor sequences come from a man aged 18 to 35 in good health. CDR3s include the opening cysteine and the closing phenylalanine or tryptophan. The D gene is left open where the match is weak. Some rows mark clone size as missing; the rest say once, few, many or name a class of expanded clone.

clone_size: -; j_call: TRBJ2-7; v_call: TRBV6-5; cdr3_length: 15; d_call: TRBD2; cdr3_aa: CASSVLSGSSYEQYF; cdr3_nt: TGTGCCAGCAGTGTCCTAAGCGGGAGCTCCTACGAGCAGTACTTC
clone_size: once; j_call: TRBJ2-2; v_call: TRBV5-1; cdr3_length: 15; d_call: -; cdr3_aa: CASSPDAVNTGELFF; cdr3_nt: TGCGCCAGCAGCCCGGACGCTGTGAACACCGGGGAGCTGTTTTTT
clone_size: once; j_call: TRBJ2-5; v_call: TRBV13; cdr3_length: 16; d_call: -; cdr3_aa: CASSPGPGGIQETQYF; cdr3_nt: TGTGCCAGCAGCCCGGGACCAGGGGGGATCCAAGAGACCCAGTACTTC
clone_size: once; j_call: TRBJ1-2; v_call: TRBV6-5; cdr3_length: 14; d_call: -; cdr3_aa: CASSYSGGVDGYTF; cdr3_nt: TGTGCCAGCAGTTACTCGGGAGGGGTCGATGGCTACACCTTC
clone_size: -; j_call: TRBJ2-1; v_call: TRBV28; cdr3_length: 16; d_call: TRBD2; cdr3_aa: CASTLSLAGYYNEQFF; cdr3_nt: TGTGCCAGCACCTTGTCGTTAGCGGGGTACTACAATGAGCAGTTCTTC
clone_size: -; j_call: TRBJ2-2; v_call: TRBV9; cdr3_length: 16; d_call: TRBD2; cdr3_aa: CASSGPGLAGAGELFF; cdr3_nt: TGTGCCAGCAGCGGGCCGGGACTAGCGGGGGCCGGGGAGCTGTTTTTT
clone_size: -; j_call: TRBJ1-2; v_call: TRBV11-1; cdr3_length: 18; d_call: TRBD1; cdr3_aa: CASSLTHLGQGEGYGYTF; cdr3_nt: TGTGCCAGCAGCTTAACCCATTTGGGACAGGGAGAAGGATATGGCTACACCTTC
clone_size: once; j_call: TRBJ1-2; v_call: TRBV28; cdr3_length: 12; d_call: -; cdr3_aa: CASSPGFYGYTF; cdr3_nt: TGTGCCAGCAGCCCGGGGTTCTATGGCTACACCTTC
clone_size: -; j_call: TRBJ2-2; v_call: TRBV4-1; cdr3_length: 14; d_call: TRBD2; cdr3_aa: CASSPGLAGGELFF; cdr3_nt: TGCGCCAGCAGCCCCGGACTAGCGGGGGGGGAGCTGTTTTTT
clone_size: -; j_call: TRBJ2-1; v_call: TRBV9; cdr3_length: 14; d_call: TRBD1; cdr3_aa: CASRSGQGSHEQFF; cdr3_nt: TGTGCCAGCAGATCCGGACAGGGGTCCCATGAGCAGTTCTTC
clone_size: -; j_call: TRBJ1-2; v_call: TRBV28; cdr3_length: 15; d_call: TRBD1; cdr3_aa: CASSDRGHINYGYTF; cdr3_nt: TGTGCCAGCAGTGACAGGGGGCATATCAACTATGGCTACACCTTC
clone_size: -; j_call: TRBJ2-7; v_call: TRBV7-9; cdr3_length: 16; d_call: -; cdr3_aa: CASSSPESGQFNEQYF; cdr3_nt: TGTGCCAGCAGCTCCCCCGAGTCGGGGCAGTTCAACGAGCAGTACTTC
clone_size: -; j_call: TRBJ2-2; v_call: TRBV27; cdr3_length: 14; d_call: -; cdr3_aa: CASSLSSGTGELFF; cdr3_nt: TGTGCCAGCAGTTTATCGAGCGGGACCGGGGAGCTGTTTTTT
clone_size: -; j_call: TRBJ2-5; v_call: TRBV27; cdr3_length: 17; d_call: TRBD2; cdr3_aa: CASSLLGLAGGPETQYF; cdr3_nt: TGTGCCAGCAGTTTATTGGGCCTAGCGGGAGGGCCTGAGACCCAGTACTTC
clone_size: -; j_call: TRBJ1-1; v_call: TRBV9; cdr3_length: 15; d_call: -; cdr3_aa: CASSGRDTLNTEAFF; cdr3_nt: TGTGCCAGCAGCGGACGGGACACTCTGAACACTGAAGCTTTCTTT
clone_size: -; j_call: TRBJ2-1; v_call: TRBV7-8; cdr3_length: 21; d_call: TRBD1; cdr3_aa: CASSLADGTGSPVSSYNEQFF; cdr3_nt: TGTGCCAGCAGCTTAGCCGACGGGACAGGGAGTCCCGTGAGCTCCTACAATGAGCAGTTCTTC
clone_size: -; j_call: TRBJ2-7; v_call: TRBV11-1; cdr3_length: 15; d_call: -; cdr3_aa: CASTPTREPASEQYF; cdr3_nt: TGTGCCAGCACCCCTACCCGGGAACCCGCTAGCGAGCAGTACTTC
clone_size: -; j_call: TRBJ2-7; v_call: TRBV7-9; cdr3_length: 14; d_call: TRBD1; cdr3_aa: CASTQGQGFHEQYF; cdr3_nt: TGTGCCAGCACGCAAGGACAGGGGTTCCACGAGCAGTACTTC
clone_size: once; j_call: TRBJ1-6; v_call: TRBV4-3; cdr3_length: 16; d_call: -; cdr3_aa: CASSQDAVADNSPLHF; cdr3_nt: TGCGCCAGCAGCCAAGATGCGGTGGCAGATAATTCACCCCTCCACTTT
clone_size: -; j_call: TRBJ2-3; v_call: TRBV4-2; cdr3_length: 16; d_call: -; cdr3_aa: CASSHLGGAEGDTQYF; cdr3_nt: TGTGCCAGCAGCCATCTGGGGGGCGCCGAGGGGGATACGCAGTATTTT
clone_size: -; j_call: TRBJ2-7; v_call: TRBV5-1; cdr3_length: 14; d_call: -; cdr3_aa: CASSDGTSLYEQYF; cdr3_nt: TGCGCCAGCAGCGACGGGACCTCCCTCTACGAGCAGTACTTC
clone_size: -; j_call: TRBJ2-7; v_call: TRBV4-2; cdr3_length: 13; d_call: -; cdr3_aa: CASSQGQTYEQYF; cdr3_nt: TGTGCCAGCAGCCAAGGACAGACCTACGAGCAGTACTTC
clone_size: -; j_call: TRBJ2-1; v_call: TRBV2; cdr3_length: 12; d_call: -; cdr3_aa: CASSRLVHEQFF; cdr3_nt: TGTGCCAGCAGCCGACTAGTTCATGAGCAGTTCTTC
clone_size: -; j_call: TRBJ2-7; v_call: TRBV9; cdr3_length: 16; d_call: TRBD2; cdr3_aa: CASSPRTAGGYHEQYF; cdr3_nt: TGTGCCAGCAGCCCCCGGACTGCGGGAGGGTACCACGAGCAGTACTTC
clone_size: -; j_call: TRBJ2-3; v_call: TRBV10-3; cdr3_length: 15; d_call: -; cdr3_aa: CAISESSFSGDTQYF; cdr3_nt: TGTGCCATCAGTGAAAGTAGCTTTAGCGGAGATACGCAGTATTTT
clone_size: -; j_call: TRBJ2-1; v_call: TRBV7-6; cdr3_length: 16; d_call: -; cdr3_aa: CASSLGGSGAYNEQFF; cdr3_nt: TGTGCCAGCAGCTTAGGGGGTAGCGGAGCCTACAATGAGCAGTTCTTC
clone_size: -; j_call: TRBJ2-3; v_call: TRBV27; cdr3_length: 15; d_call: -; cdr3_aa: CASSSLASSTDTQYF; cdr3_nt: TGTGCCAGCAGTTCTCTAGCGTCAAGCACAGATACGCAGTATTTT
clone_size: once; j_call: TRBJ1-5; v_call: TRBV7-9; cdr3_length: 13; d_call: -; cdr3_aa: CASSLVGSQPQHF; cdr3_nt: TGTGCCAGCAGCTTAGTAGGGTCGCAGCCCCAGCATTTT
clone_size: few; j_call: TRBJ1-1; v_call: TRBV29-1; cdr3_length: 14; d_call: -; cdr3_aa: CSVEVDKAFTEAFF; cdr3_nt: TGCAGCGTTGAAGTGGACAAGGCATTCACTGAAGCTTTCTTT
clone_size: -; j_call: TRBJ2-7; v_call: TRBV7-6; cdr3_length: 13; d_call: TRBD2; cdr3_aa: CASDRGVGYEQYF; cdr3_nt: TGTGCCAGCGATCGGGGGGTCGGTTACGAGCAGTACTTC
clone_size: -; j_call: TRBJ2-7; v_call: TRBV7-8; cdr3_length: 16; d_call: TRBD2; cdr3_aa: CASSPNMGGSSYEQYF; cdr3_nt: TGTGCCAGCAGCCCCAATATGGGGGGGAGCTCCTACGAGCAGTACTTC
clone_size: -; j_call: TRBJ2-7; v_call: TRBV7-7; cdr3_length: 14; d_call: TRBD2; cdr3_aa: CASSLAAGLYEQYF; cdr3_nt: TGTGCTAGCAGCTTAGCAGCGGGGCTCTACGAGCAGTACTTC
clone_size: once; j_call: TRBJ2-4; v_call: TRBV6-5; cdr3_length: 14; d_call: TRBD2; cdr3_aa: CASSFGGAGDIQYF; cdr3_nt: TGTGCCAGCAGTTTTGGAGGGGCGGGGGACATTCAGTACTTC
clone_size: -; j_call: TRBJ1-4; v_call: TRBV4-1; cdr3_length: 15; d_call: -; cdr3_aa: CASSQRADGREKLFF; cdr3_nt: TGCGCCAGCAGCCAAAGGGCGGACGGAAGAGAAAAACTGTTTTTT
clone_size: -; j_call: TRBJ2-7; v_call: TRBV4-3; cdr3_length: 14; d_call: -; cdr3_aa: CASSQELLSYEQYF; cdr3_nt: TGCGCCAGCAGCCAAGAGTTACTTTCCTACGAGCAGTACTTC
clone_size: -; j_call: TRBJ2-7; v_call: TRBV6-5; cdr3_length: 14; d_call: -; cdr3_aa: CASSYSTGGHEQYF; cdr3_nt: TGTGCCAGCAGTTACTCTACAGGCGGCCACGAGCAGTACTTC
clone_size: -; j_call: TRBJ2-5; v_call: TRBV15; cdr3_length: 13; d_call: -; cdr3_aa: CATRLDLQETQYF; cdr3_nt: TGTGCCACCAGGTTGGACCTCCAAGAGACCCAGTACTTC
clone_size: -; j_call: TRBJ1-2; v_call: TRBV27; cdr3_length: 16; d_call: -; cdr3_aa: CASSPSGGHLIYGYTF; cdr3_nt: TGTGCCAGCAGTCCCTCGGGGGGCCACCTTATCTATGGCTACACCTTC
clone_size: -; j_call: TRBJ1-6; v_call: TRBV5-8; cdr3_length: 15; d_call: -; cdr3_aa: CASSPDGPPNSPLHF; cdr3_nt: TGTGCCAGCAGCCCCGACGGGCCCCCGAATTCACCCCTCCACTTT
clone_size: -; j_call: TRBJ2-2; v_call: TRBV6-1; cdr3_length: 16; d_call: -; cdr3_aa: CASSEYEGVRTGELFF; cdr3_nt: TGTGCCAGCAGTGAATATGAGGGAGTGCGCACCGGGGAGCTGTTTTTT
clone_size: -; j_call: TRBJ2-7; v_call: TRBV28; cdr3_length: 15; d_call: -; cdr3_aa: CASSLTQGSGYEQYF; cdr3_nt: TGTGCCAGCAGTTTAACCCAGGGATCGGGCTACGAGCAGTACTTC
clone_size: -; j_call: TRBJ2-2; v_call: TRBV6-5; cdr3_length: 14; d_call: -; cdr3_aa: CASSSNPGAGELFF; cdr3_nt: TGTGCCAGCAGTAGCAACCCCGGAGCCGGGGAGCTGTTTTTT
clone_size: -; j_call: TRBJ1-1; v_call: TRBV19; cdr3_length: 11; d_call: TRBD1; cdr3_aa: CASQGATEAFF; cdr3_nt: TGTGCCAGCCAGGGGGCCACTGAAGCTTTCTTT
clone_size: -; j_call: TRBJ2-7; v_call: TRBV18; cdr3_length: 15; d_call: -; cdr3_aa: CASSLSTRSSYEQYF; cdr3_nt: TGTGCCAGCTCACTTTCGACGCGAAGCTCCTACGAGCAGTACTTC
clone_size: -; j_call: TRBJ2-5; v_call: TRBV10-3; cdr3_length: 19; d_call: TRBD2; cdr3_aa: CAISDSWTSGRAGQETQYF; cdr3_nt: TGTGCCATCAGTGATTCCTGGACTAGCGGGAGGGCCGGCCAAGAGACCCAGTACTTC